This TCR beta chain is from a study of shared clonotypes between healthy human individuals. This clone was seen a single time. The repertoire was sequenced with immunoSEQ multiplex PCR; TCRdb's copy has only in-frame clones and lacks some. Seen here are a few million clones, approximately 96% observed once, and the top ten hold roughly 0.13%. Germline V gives CDR1 SQVTM, CDR2 ANQGSEA. Trimming cost V 6 bases and J 3 bases, with 17 bases left between them. CDR3 length equals 15 residues. The sample comprised naive CD4+ T cells sorted from blood. Noted subset: CD45RA+ positively selected. The clonotype comes from a man aged 18 to 30 in good health. This chain links TRBV29-1 with TRBJ2-2; D is perhaps TRBD2 (6 bases). CDR3 in amino acids: CSVPVPGLHTGELFF. CDR3 DNA sequence: TGCAGCGTCCCAGTCCCGGGACTGCACACCGGGGAGCTGTTTTTT.